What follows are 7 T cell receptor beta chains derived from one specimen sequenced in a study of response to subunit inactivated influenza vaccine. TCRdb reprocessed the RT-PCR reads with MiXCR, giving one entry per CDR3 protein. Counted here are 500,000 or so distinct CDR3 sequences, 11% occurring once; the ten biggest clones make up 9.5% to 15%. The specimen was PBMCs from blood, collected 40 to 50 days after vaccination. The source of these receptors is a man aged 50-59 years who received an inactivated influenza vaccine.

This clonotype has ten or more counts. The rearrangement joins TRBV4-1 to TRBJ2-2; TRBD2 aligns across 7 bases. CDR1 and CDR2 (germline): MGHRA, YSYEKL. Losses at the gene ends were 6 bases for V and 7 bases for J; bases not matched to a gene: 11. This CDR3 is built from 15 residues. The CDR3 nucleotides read TGCGCCAGCAGTCTTTGGGGAGGGAAGGACGGGGAGCTGTTTTTT. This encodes CASSLWGGKDGELFF.

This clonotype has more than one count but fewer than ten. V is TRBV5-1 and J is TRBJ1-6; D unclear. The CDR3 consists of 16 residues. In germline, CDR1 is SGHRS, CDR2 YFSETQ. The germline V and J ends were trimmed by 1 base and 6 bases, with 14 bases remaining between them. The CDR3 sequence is CASSLMSGIPNSPLHF. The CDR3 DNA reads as TGCGCCAGCAGCTTGATGTCGGGAATTCCTAATTCACCCCTCCACTTT.

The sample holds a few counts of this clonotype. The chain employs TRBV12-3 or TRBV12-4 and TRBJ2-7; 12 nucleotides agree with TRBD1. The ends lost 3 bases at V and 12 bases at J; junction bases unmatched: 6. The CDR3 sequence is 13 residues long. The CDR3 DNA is TGTGCCAGCAGTTTGGGGACAGGGGGCGGCTTGTACTTC. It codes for CASSLGTGGGLYF.

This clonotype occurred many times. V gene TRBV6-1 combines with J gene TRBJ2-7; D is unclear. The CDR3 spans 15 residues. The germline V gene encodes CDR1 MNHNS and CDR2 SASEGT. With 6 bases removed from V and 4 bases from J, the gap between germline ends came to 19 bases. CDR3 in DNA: TGTGCCAGCAGCCCCGTTCACATGGGAAGGTACGAGCAGTACTTC. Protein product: CASSPVHMGRYEQYF.

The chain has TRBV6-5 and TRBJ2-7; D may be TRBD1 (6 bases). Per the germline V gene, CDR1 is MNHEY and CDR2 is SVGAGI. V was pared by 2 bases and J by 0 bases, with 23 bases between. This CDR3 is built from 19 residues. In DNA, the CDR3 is TGTGCCAGCAGTTACCGTTACCGAATGCAGGGGAAGGGCTCCTACGAGCAGTACTTC. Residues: CASSYRYRMQGKGSYEQYF.

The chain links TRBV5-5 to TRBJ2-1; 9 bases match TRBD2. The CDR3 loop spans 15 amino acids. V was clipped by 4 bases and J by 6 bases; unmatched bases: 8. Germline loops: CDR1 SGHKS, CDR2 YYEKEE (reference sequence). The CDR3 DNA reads TGTGCCAGCAGCGGCGCCCTAGCGGGGACCAATGAGCAGTTCTTC. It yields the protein CASSGALAGTNEQFF. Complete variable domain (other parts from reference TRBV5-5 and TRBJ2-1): DAGVTQSPTHLIKTRGQQVTLRCSPISGHKSVSWYQQVLGQGPQFIFQYYEKEERGRGNFPDRFSARQFPNYSSELNVNALLLGDSALYLCASSGALAGTNEQFFGPGTRLTVL.

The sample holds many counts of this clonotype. Here the CDR3 DNA reads TGTGCCAGCAGCCACGAACGGGACAGTAGCACAGATACGCAGTATTTT. Protein product: CASSHERDSSTDTQYF. This chain joins TRBV4-2 and TRBJ2-3, with TRBD1 identical over 7 bases. V shed 3 bases and J 0 bases; nucleotides not matched to a gene: 6. CDR3 size: 16 residues. CDR1 and CDR2 (germline): LGHNA, YNFKEQ.